A single sample gave rise to the 10 T cell receptor beta chains below, sequenced in a study of identical twins. TCRdb fed the 5' RACE reads into MiXCR, producing one record per CDR3 protein. This table has approximately 700,000 distinct CDR3 sequences, approximately 18% appearing once. These data also featured in a second study, about T cells expressing NK-cell markers.

Material for sequencing was PBMCs. These receptors were taken from a woman between 18 and 30 years old in good health.

This chain joins TRBV10-3 and TRBJ1-2, with D possibly matching TRBD1 (5 bases). The germline V gene has CDR1 ENHRY and CDR2 SYGVKD. The CDR3 has 11 residues. V was trimmed by 11 bases and J by 3 bases, leaving 10 bases between them. CDR3: CAFQGDYGYTF. The CDR3 nucleotides are TGTGCCTTTCAAGGGGACTATGGCTACACCTTC.

This CDR3 is CASSFQLGTGELFF. Here the CDR3 DNA reads TGTGCCAGCAGTTTCCAACTAGGGACCGGGGAGCTGTTTTTT. The chain recombines TRBV12-3 or TRBV12-4 with TRBJ2-2, with D perhaps matching TRBD2 (5 bases). Trimming took 3 bases from V and 5 from J, leaving 10 bases between them. There are 14 residues in the CDR3.

This clonotype has just a few counts. V and J are TRBV20-1 and TRBJ2-7; D is perhaps TRBD1 or TRBD2 (5 bases each). This CDR3 has 13 amino acids. The V end lost 4 bases, the J end lost 4 bases, and 14 bases lay between the germline ends. Germline V gene sequence: CDR1 DFQATT, CDR2 SNEGSKA (reference sequence). CDR3 sequence reads: CSATPRGVYEQYF. The CDR3 DNA reads as TGCAGTGCTACCCCTCGAGGGGTATACGAGCAGTACTTC.

In its sample, this clonotype was seen a few times. This chain connects TRBV15 to TRBJ2-7, with D unresolved. The germline V and J ends were trimmed by 4 bases and 5 bases, with 15 bases remaining between them. In germline, CDR1 is LNHNV, CDR2 YYDKDF (reference sequence). The CDR3 spans 14 residues. The DNA of the CDR3 is TGTGCCACCAGCACCTACCCCCCCTTAGACGAGCAGTACTTC. Protein product: CATSTYPPLDEQYF.

This rearrangement joins TRBV7-2 to TRBJ2-1, with D possibly being TRBD1 (5 bases). Germline lookup yields CDR1 SGHTA and CDR2 FQGNSA. Between the trimmed V and J ends, which lost 6 bases and 6 bases, there was a span of 18 bases. The CDR3 has 15 residues. The CDR3 is CASRPTGPSVNEQFF. For the CDR3, the DNA is TGTGCCAGCAGGCCAACAGGACCTAGTGTCAATGAGCAGTTCTTC.

This clonotype was detected only a few times. The chain has TRBV11-2 and TRBJ2-5; D is ambiguous. Trimming shortened V by 5 bases and J by 6 bases, and 16 bases separated the two germline ends. The V gene's germline CDR1 is SGHAT and CDR2 FQNNGV. CDR3 size: 14 residues. The CDR3 loop is CASSASGLEKTQYF. CDR3 coding DNA: TGTGCCAGCAGCGCATCCGGTCTGGAAAAGACCCAGTACTTC.

This clonotype appeared a few times. The germline gene is not matched at one end of the junction; a read error may be the cause. The gene calls are TRBV12-3 or TRBV12-4 and TRBJ1-6; perhaps TRBD1 as D (5 bases). The length of the CDR3 is 13 residues. The CDR3 is CASSRGTRDPLDF. The CDR3 DNA reads as TGTGCCAGCAGTCGGGGGACTAGGGATCCTCTCGACTTT.

This clonotype came up a few times. The V call is TRBV20-1, the J call TRBJ2-1; TRBD2 aligns across 8 bases. Germline CDR1 is DFQATT and CDR2 is SNEGSKA (reference sequence). Trimming removed 3 bases from V and 7 bases from J; junction bases left unmatched: 5. The CDR3 spans 13 residues. In DNA form, the CDR3 reads TGCAGTGCTAGCCCGGGACTAGTAAATGAGCAGTTCTTC. Amino acid sequence: CSASPGLVNEQFF.

The rearrangement uses TRBV20-1 and TRBJ1-2, with 7 bases fitting TRBD1. Germline CDR1 DFQATT, CDR2 SNEGSKA (reference sequence). Trimming cost V 6 bases and J 14 bases; bases outside gene matches: 21. The CDR3 sequence is 14 residues long. CDR3 sequence: CSADSSGGRRLDTF. The CDR3 bases are TGCAGTGCCGATTCTTCAGGGGGGCGAAGGTTGGATACCTTC.

This clonotype was found a few times. V and J are TRBV4-3 and TRBJ2-2, with D perhaps TRBD2 (6 bases). The CDR3 totals 17 residues. V was clipped by 0 bases and J by 3 bases, with 14 bases between them. Germline CDR1 is LGHNA and CDR2 is YSLEER. This CDR3 reads CASSQESNRGYTGELFF. Written as DNA, the CDR3 is TGCGCCAGCAGCCAAGAAAGTAACCGGGGGTACACCGGGGAGCTGTTTTTT.